The entry below gives a single T cell receptor (beta chain) sequence along with its context. Its target is not known. The sample belongs to a study of cytomegalovirus exposure and HLA in healthy donors. Whole-study results and caveats: By a later analysis, the bulk of CMV-associated TCR beta chains appeared HLA-restricted. About 87% or about 30% of the time was how often most TCR beta V segments were productive, according to an earlier analysis.

PCR involved 60 Vbeta and 13 Jbeta primers. Measured with immunoSEQ multiplex PCR; TCRdb has only the in-frame clones, and not every one. The table records tens of thousands of clones, 75% to 80% of them present only once. What was sequenced was PBMCs. This TCR was recovered from a middle-aged man in good health and CMV-seronegative.

The CDR3 nucleotides read TGTGCCAGCAGCCTCTCCGCGGTAGCTAATGAAAAACTGTTTTTT. Its translation is CASSLSAVANEKLFF. The rearrangement joins TRBV7-4 to TRBJ1-4; unclear D gene. The length of the CDR3 is 15 residues. Per the germline V gene, CDR1 is SGHVT and CDR2 is SQSDAQ. V was clipped by 5 bases and J by 3 bases, with 13 bases between them.